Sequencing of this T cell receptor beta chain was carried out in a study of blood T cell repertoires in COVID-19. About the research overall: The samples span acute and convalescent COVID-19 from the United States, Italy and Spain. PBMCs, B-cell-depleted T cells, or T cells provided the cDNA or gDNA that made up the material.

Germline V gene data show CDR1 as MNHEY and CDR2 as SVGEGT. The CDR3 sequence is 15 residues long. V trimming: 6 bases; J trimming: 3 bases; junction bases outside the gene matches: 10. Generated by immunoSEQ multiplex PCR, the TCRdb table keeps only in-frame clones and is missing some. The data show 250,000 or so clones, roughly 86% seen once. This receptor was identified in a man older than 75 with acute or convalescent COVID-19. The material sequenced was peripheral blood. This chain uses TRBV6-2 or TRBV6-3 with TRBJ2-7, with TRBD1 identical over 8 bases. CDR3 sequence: CASSDNDRGRYEQYF. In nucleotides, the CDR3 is TGTGCCAGCAGCGACAACGACAGGGGTCGCTACGAGCAGTACTTC.